This T cell receptor (beta chain) was recorded in a study of T cell clonality in common variable immunodeficiency. This clone was counted only a few times. Its specificity is unknown. The sequenced fragment ends 3 residues before the CDR3 boundary, so the rest is inferred from the germline J gene. With V trimmed by 5 bases and J by 5 bases, 5 bases remained unmatched. Looked up from germline, CDR1 is SGHVS and CDR2 is FNYEAQ. The CDR3 spans 14 residues. The repertoire was sequenced with immunoSEQ multiplex PCR; TCRdb's copy has only in-frame clones and lacks some. The sample shows about 25,000 clones, none of them appearing just once. Study findings and constraints: Fewer deletions and N-nucleotide insertions were reportedly seen in common variable immunodeficiency TCR beta sequences.

All CVID subjects were on immunoglobulin replacement for at least one year. The rearrangement uses TRBV7-6 and TRBJ2-3; the match to TRBD1 covers 9 bases. The sample comprised peripheral blood mononuclear cells. The receptor comes from a human donor with common variable immunodeficiency. CDR3 region: CASSARTGEDTQYF. CDR3 DNA (partial): TGTGCCAGCAGCGCTCGGACAGGGGAAGATACG. Full variable domain (rest looked up from reference TRBV7-6 and TRBJ2-3): GAGVSQSPRYKVTKRGQDVALRCDPISGHVSLYWYRQALGQGPEFLTYFNYEAQQDKSGLPNDRFSAERPEGSISTLTIQRTEQRDSAMYRCASSARTGEDTQYFGPGTRLTVL.